The clone carrying this TCR beta chain was seen at least ten times. The antigen remains unidentified. At one of its ends the junction is not consistent with the germline gene, which may arise from a read error. The sample is drawn from a study of naive and memory T cell subsets. This CDR3 is 14 amino acids long. In germline, CDR1 is MNHNY, CDR2 SVGAGI (reference sequence). Overnight CMV lysate stimulation of fresh PBMCs defined donor CMV status by CD4+ IFNgamma. CD8 T cells were positively selected from what remained after CD4 positive selection. Both TRBC1 and TRBC2 were covered by a beta constant-region primer of two equimolar oligonucleotides. TCRdb called the UMI-ligation and nested PCR reads again in MiXCR, with one record for every CDR3 protein. The table has tens of thousands of distinct CDR3 sequences, around 13% seen once. General study results and limits: Naive and memory subsets had different power law exponents for TCR abundance. Naive and memory repertoire findings lacked a ground truth for validation.

The chain links TRBV6-6 to TRBJ2-7; 10 nucleotides align to TRBD1. The sequencing sample was made of central memory CD4+ T cells from blood. This receptor was identified in a human donor in good health. CDR3 nucleotide sequence: TGTGCCAGCAGTGACTCCGGGACAGGGGCCGAGCAGTACTTC. This gives the protein CASSDSGTGAEQYF.